A single sample gave rise to the 26 T cell receptor beta chains below, sequenced in a study of T cell responses to AZD1222 COVID-19 vaccine. Only in-frame clones appear in the TCRdb table, and some are missing; sequencing was by immunoSEQ multiplex PCR. The repertoire holds about 130,000 clones, with about 90% as singletons. Sequencing was performed on peripheral blood, taken on day 0 of MenACWY control vaccination. The receptors stem from an adult in good health.

The rearrangement links TRBV18 to TRBJ2-5; D gene ambiguous. Germline lookup yields CDR1 KGHSH and CDR2 LQKENI. V dropped 0 bases and J dropped 1 base, with 12 bases sitting between them. The CDR3 is made up of 16 amino acids. The chain's CDR3 is CASSPPVDMLQETQYF. The CDR3 region has the DNA TGTGCCAGCTCACCACCGGTGGATATGCTCCAAGAGACCCAGTACTTC. Drawing the rest from reference TRBV18 and TRBJ2-5, the complete variable domain is NAGVMQNPRHLVRRRGQEARLRCSPMKGHSHVYWYRQLPEEGLKFMVYLQKENIIDESGMPKERFSAEFPKEGPSILRIQQVVRGDSAAYFCASSPPVDMLQETQYFGPGTRLLVL.

The rearrangement uses TRBV7-8 and TRBJ1-2; 7 positions match TRBD1. The junction had 9 bases not matched to a gene; V was cut back by 5 bases and J by 6 bases. The germline V gene has CDR1 SGHVS and CDR2 FQNEAQ. CDR3 length: 14 amino acids. The CDR3 DNA reads TGTGCCAGCAGCCCTTCAGGGGGAAGTGATGGCTACACCTTC. It encodes CASSPSGGSDGYTF.

V is TRBV6-2 or TRBV6-3 and J is TRBJ2-7; unclear D gene. Germline CDR1 and CDR2: MNHEY and SVGEGT. The germline V and J ends were trimmed by 2 bases and 5 bases, with 4 bases remaining between them. CDR3 length: 11 amino acids. Written as DNA, the CDR3 is TGTGCCAGCAGTTACCGCCACGAGCAGTACGTC. This gives the protein CASSYRHEQYV.

This clone was seen a few times. The J gene is TRBJ2-1, the V gene TRBV29-1; D unresolved. The germline gives CDR1 SQVTM, CDR2 ANQGSEA. CDR3 size: 15 residues. The V end was cut by 5 bases, the J end by 0 bases, with 14 bases between. The CDR3 loop reads CSVLTGLSSYNEQFF. DNA for the CDR3: TGCAGCGTTTTGACTGGGCTTAGCTCCTACAATGAGCAGTTCTTC.

The chain employs TRBV27 and TRBJ2-7; D is possibly TRBD2 (6 bases). Trimming pared 3 bases from V and 4 bases from J, leaving 13 bases between. The germline V gene has CDR1 MNHEY and CDR2 SMNVEV (reference sequence). The CDR3 has 14 residues. CDR3 loop: CASSFSGSSYEQYF. CDR3 in DNA: TGTGCCAGCAGTTTTTCCGGGAGTAGTTACGAGCAGTACTTC.

This chain links TRBV4-1 with TRBJ2-3; 7 nucleotides align to TRBD2. Per germline, CDR1 MGHRA and CDR2 YSYEKL. V dropped 3 bases and J dropped 5; count of bases not matched to a gene: 11. The CDR3 loop spans 16 amino acids. CDR3 sequence (DNA): TGCGCCAGCAGCCACCTGTCAAGCGGGGAGGAAGATACGCAGTATTTT. This encodes CASSHLSSGEEDTQYF.

This chain connects TRBV28 to TRBJ1-5; 9 bases match TRBD1. This CDR3 comprises 14 residues. The V gene end was trimmed by 6 bases and the J gene end by 6 bases; junction bases not matched to a gene: 6. The V gene's germline CDR1 is MDHEN and CDR2 SYDVKM. The CDR3 region is CASSLGTGSQPQHF. CDR3 DNA: TGTGCCAGCAGCCTCGGGACAGGGAGTCAGCCCCAGCATTTT.

The chain employs TRBV11-2 and TRBJ2-2; 7 positions agree with TRBD1. CDR3 length equals 15 residues. V lost 6 bases to trimming and J lost 6 bases; unmatched junction nucleotides: 10. Germline V gene data show CDR1 as SGHAT and CDR2 as FQNNGV. CDR3 DNA sequence: TGTGCCAGCAGGCAATCCACAGGGGTGGCCGGGGAGCTGTTTTTT. Encoded protein: CASRQSTGVAGELFF.

V gene TRBV7-2 combines with J gene TRBJ1-1; no firm D call. The CDR3 runs to 15 residues. Trimming removed 2 bases from V and 6 bases from J, with 16 bases in between. CDR1 SGHTA and CDR2 FQGNSA come from the germline V gene. The CDR3 DNA follows: TGTGCCAGCAGCTTACGGCCCGTTATGGGCGCTGAAGCTTTCTTT. Translated: CASSLRPVMGAEAFF.

This sequence joins TRBV7-9 and TRBJ2-7; TRBD2 might be the D (7 bases). The ends were cut back, 3 bases at V and 4 bases at J, with 16 bases in the middle. CDR1 and CDR2 from the germline V gene are SEHNR and FQNEAQ (reference sequence). CDR3 length: 15 residues. The CDR3 sequence: CASSLLGGASYEQYV. The CDR3 nucleotides read TGTGCCAGCAGCTTGTTAGGGGGGGCCTCGTACGAGCAGTACGTC.

J is TRBJ1-6 and V is TRBV6-5, with D tentatively TRBD1 (6 bases). The CDR3 loop spans 15 amino acids. V was cut by 3 bases and J by 5 bases, with 11 bases left in between. Germline CDR1 is MNHEY and CDR2 is SVGAGI. Written as DNA, the CDR3 is TGTGCCAGCAGTTATGCGGACAGTCATAATTCACCCCTCCACTTT. Translating it yields CASSYADSHNSPLHF.

This clone has just one count. The rearrangement links TRBV12-3 or TRBV12-4 to TRBJ2-7; D might be TRBD2 (6 bases). CDR3 length equals 13 residues. The V gene lost 2 bases and the J gene lost 5 bases, with 10 bases spanning the gap. This CDR3 reads CASSLTGLNEQYV. The CDR3 DNA sequence: TGTGCCAGCAGTTTAACGGGACTCAACGAGCAGTACGTC.

Only a few counts were recorded for this clone. The rearrangement links TRBV29-1 to TRBJ2-7; unclear D gene. Germline CDR1 reads SQVTM; CDR2 reads ANQGSEA. This CDR3 has 12 residues. V dropped 0 bases and J dropped 2 bases, with 5 bases sitting between them. The CDR3 DNA sequence: TGCAGCGTTGAAGACCTCCCCTACGAGCAGTACTTC. It yields the protein CSVEDLPYEQYF.

The V call is TRBV28, the J call TRBJ2-4; 7 bases align to TRBD1. The CDR3 consists of 17 residues. V trimming: 6 bases; J trimming: 0 bases; junction bases outside the gene matches: 11. Looked up from germline, CDR1 is MDHEN and CDR2 is SYDVKM. Here the CDR3 reads CASSPRQGALAKNIQYF. The CDR3 DNA is TGTGCCAGCAGCCCCAGACAGGGAGCACTAGCCAAAAACATTCAGTACTTC.

The chain recombines TRBV15 with TRBJ1-6; D remains ambiguous. CDR3 size: 17 residues. The V end was cut by 0 bases, the J end by 5 bases, with 14 bases between. The germline CDR1 and CDR2 sequences are LNHNV and YYDKDF (reference sequence). DNA of the CDR3: TGTGCCACCAGCAGAGATGGTCGGCCGGCGGATAATTCACCCCTCCACTTT. It encodes CATSRDGRPADNSPLHF.

The rearrangement joins TRBV14 to TRBJ2-5, with TRBD2 matching over 11 bases. V lost 4 bases, J lost 0 bases, and 1 base stayed unmatched. This CDR3 contains 15 residues. CDR1 and CDR2 from the germline V gene are SGHDN and FVKESK. CDR3 bases: TGTGCCAGCAGCCGACTAGCGGGGAACCAAGAGACCCAGTACTTC. This encodes CASSRLAGNQETQYF.

The chain combines TRBV19 with TRBJ2-3; TRBD2 aligns across 8 bases. The CDR3 totals 15 residues. V gave up 5 bases and J gave up 1 base; unmatched junction bases: 5. The germline CDR1 and CDR2 sequences are LNHDA and SQIVND (reference sequence). CDR3 sequence reads: CASSVSGARTDTQYF. The CDR3 nucleotides read TGTGCCAGTAGTGTTAGCGGGGCCCGCACAGATACGCAGTATTTT.

This rearrangement joins TRBV4-2 to TRBJ2-2; a weak D match, TRBD2 (6 bases). This CDR3 has 18 residues. V lost 3 bases, J lost 1 base, and 18 bases lay in between. The germline CDR1 and CDR2 sequences are LGHNA and YNFKEQ. The CDR3 loop reads CASSQDRVGDLNTGELFF. The CDR3 DNA reads TGTGCCAGCAGCCAGGACCGGGTGGGGGACTTGAACACCGGGGAGCTGTTTTTT.

The chain employs TRBV19 and TRBJ2-3; 11 bases agree with TRBD2. V shed 7 bases, J shed 5 bases, and the junction held 5 bases outside the gene matches. CDR1 and CDR2 (germline): LNHDA, SQIVND (reference sequence). The length of the CDR3 is 14 residues. In nucleotides, the CDR3 is TGTGCCAGTAAACTAGCGGGAGTTTTAGATACGCAGTATTTT. Amino acids: CASKLAGVLDTQYF.

This clone occurred once. The chain combines TRBV6-6 with TRBJ2-1, with 7 bases fitting TRBD1. The CDR3 is made up of 14 amino acids. Trimming cost V 6 bases and J 7 bases; bases outside gene matches: 9. The germline V gene has CDR1 MNHNY and CDR2 SVGAGI (reference sequence). As DNA, the CDR3 is TGTGCCAGCAGCCAGGGACAGTCCCCGAATGAGCAGTTCTTC. Translation: CASSQGQSPNEQFF.

The chain employs TRBV28 and TRBJ1-4; D remains unclear. In germline, CDR1 is MDHEN, CDR2 SYDVKM. The CDR3 consists of 12 residues. The V end lost 3 bases, the J end lost 8 bases, and 7 bases lay between the germline ends. This CDR3 is CASSFDGEKLFF. As DNA, the CDR3 is TGTGCCAGCAGTTTCGACGGGGAAAAACTGTTTTTT.

This chain joins TRBV28 and TRBJ2-3; D might be TRBD2 (6 bases). Germline V lookup: CDR1 MDHEN, CDR2 SYDVKM. The CDR3 length is 15 residues. V gave up 2 bases and J gave up 0 bases, with 9 bases separating them. The DNA of the CDR3 is TGTGCCAGCAGTTTAGCGGCGGGGAGCACAGATACGCAGTATTTT. This translates into CASSLAAGSTDTQYF.

This clone occurred a few times. The chain uses TRBV28 and TRBJ2-1, with 12 positions matching TRBD2. CDR3 length: 16 residues. Germline assignment: CDR1 MDHEN and CDR2 SYDVKM. V lost 5 bases to trimming and J lost 5 bases; unmatched junction nucleotides: 7. In DNA, the CDR3 is TGTGCCAGCAGTCCACTAGCGGGGGGATCAGACAATGAGCAGTTCTTC. Its translation is CASSPLAGGSDNEQFF.

The count of this clone is one. This sequence joins TRBV5-6 and TRBJ2-4, with TRBD1 matching over 9 bases. The CDR3 runs to 14 residues. The trim removed 0 bases at V and 6 bases at J, leaving 1 base unmatched. The V gene's germline CDR1 is SGHDT and CDR2 YYEEEE. For the CDR3, the DNA is TGTGCCAGCAGCTTGGGGGGACAGGGAAACATTCAGTACTTC. Its protein product is CASSLGGQGNIQYF.

The gene calls are TRBV15 and TRBJ2-3; tentatively, D is TRBD2 (5 bases). Between the trimmed V and J ends, which lost 0 bases and 2 bases, there was a span of 15 bases. Germline CDR1 and CDR2: LNHNV and YYDKDF (reference sequence). The CDR3 spans 17 residues. In DNA, the CDR3 is TGTGCCACCAGCAGAGAAACGGCGGGTTCACACACAGATACGCAGTATTTT. It is translated as CATSRETAGSHTDTQYF.

V is TRBV2 and J is TRBJ2-7; tentatively, D is TRBD1 or TRBD2 (5 bases each). The V gene lost 3 bases and the J gene lost 2 bases, with 8 bases spanning the gap. The CDR3 extends over 13 amino acids. The germline V gene encodes CDR1 SNHLY and CDR2 FYNNEI. The CDR3 coding sequence is TGTGCCAGCAGTGAGGGGCGGGCCTACGAGCAGTACTTC. Translated: CASSEGRAYEQYF.